Below, 26 T cell receptor beta chains from the same sample are listed, as sequenced in a study of T cell responses to AZD1222 COVID-19 vaccine. The assay was immunoSEQ multiplex PCR, and TCRdb's table has in-frame clones only and misses some. The sample has approximately 120,000 clones; 91% are singletons. Source: peripheral blood, taken on day 0 of AZD1222 vaccination. These receptors originate from an adult in good health.

The chain recombines TRBV9 with TRBJ2-2; TRBD1 might be the D (6 bases). The CDR3 length is 15 residues. CDR1 SGDLS and CDR2 YYNGEE come from the germline V gene. Trimming shortened V by 3 bases and J by 3 bases, and 12 bases separated the two germline ends. CDR3 loop: CASSEGEGDTGELFF. CDR3 nucleotide sequence: TGTGCCAGCAGCGAGGGAGAGGGGGACACCGGGGAGCTGTTTTTT. Filled out from reference TRBV9 and TRBJ2-2, the complete variable domain reads DSGVTQTPKHLITATGQRVTLRCSPRSGDLSVYWYQQSLDQGLQFLIQYYNGEERAKGNILERFSAQQFPDLHSELNLSSLELGDSALYFCASSEGEGDTGELFFGEGSRLTVL.

The rearrangement joins TRBV28 to TRBJ1-5, with D unresolved. CDR3 length: 14 residues. Germline V gene sequence: CDR1 MDHEN, CDR2 SYDVKM. Trimming removed 3 bases from V and 2 bases from J, with 8 bases in between. The CDR3 DNA follows: TGTGCCAGCAGTTTGGGCCACGGCAATCAGCCCCAGCATTTT. This encodes CASSLGHGNQPQHF. Combining the CDR3 with reference TRBV28 and TRBJ1-5 gives the whole variable domain DVKVTQSSRYLVKRTGEKVFLECVQDMDHENMFWYRQDPGLGLRLIYFSYDVKMKEKGDIPEGYSVSREKKERFSLILESASTNQTSMYLCASSLGHGNQPQHFGDGTRLSIL.

V and J are TRBV6-5 and TRBJ1-4; possibly TRBD1 for D (6 bases). The V and J ends lost 6 bases and 7 bases respectively, with 15 bases between them. The CDR3 consists of 14 residues. CDR1 is MNHEY, CDR2 SVGAGI, per germline. The CDR3 sequence is CASSQGSDREKLFF. The DNA of the CDR3 is TGTGCCAGCAGCCAGGGGTCGGATCGTGAAAAACTGTTTTTT.

The CDR3 sequence is CAWNLGAGNQPQHF. CDR3 in DNA: TGTGCCTGGAATTTGGGGGCAGGCAATCAGCCCCAGCATTTT. The J gene is TRBJ1-5, the V gene TRBV30; tentative D call: TRBD1 (6 bases). The ends were cut back, 4 bases at V and 2 bases at J, with 12 bases in the middle. CDR1 is GTSNPN, CDR2 SVGIG, per germline (reference sequence). The CDR3 totals 14 residues.

J is TRBJ2-5 and V is TRBV7-9, with D possibly being TRBD2 (6 bases). CDR3 length equals 13 residues. Per the germline V gene, CDR1 is SEHNR and CDR2 is FQNEAQ (reference sequence). Trimming took 2 bases from V and 9 from J, leaving 13 bases between them. CDR3 bases: TGTGCCAGCAGCTTACGGGAGCCCGGGGCCCAGTACTTC. Its translation is CASSLREPGAQYF.

This chain links TRBV12-3 or TRBV12-4 with TRBJ1-1, with D uncertain. V was clipped by 6 bases and J by 3 bases, with 11 bases between them. This CDR3 spans 13 amino acids. The CDR3 region is CASSLGEYTEAFF. CDR3 in DNA: TGTGCCAGCAGCCTTGGGGAATACACTGAAGCTTTCTTT.

DNA for the CDR3: TGTGCCAGCACCCAGACGAACAGGGGAACTGAAGCTTTCTTT. Encoded protein: CASTQTNRGTEAFF. V is TRBV6-5 and J is TRBJ1-1; 7 bases map to TRBD1. V lost 7 bases, J lost 5 bases, and 10 bases stayed unmatched. The CDR3 is made up of 14 amino acids. Germline CDR1 and CDR2: MNHEY and SVGAGI.

The chain employs TRBV11-3 and TRBJ2-7, with 7 bases fitting TRBD2. V gave up 4 bases and J gave up 1 base; unmatched junction bases: 4. The CDR3 runs to 14 residues. Per the germline V gene, CDR1 is SGHNT and CDR2 is YENEEA. The CDR3 region is CASSSRGGSYEQYF. CDR3 nucleotide sequence: TGTGCCAGCAGCTCACGGGGAGGGTCCTACGAGCAGTACTTC.

This sequence joins TRBV14 and TRBJ2-1, with TRBD2 matching over 14 bases. The CDR3 is 20 residues long. V shed 4 bases and J 0 bases; nucleotides not matched to a gene: 11. Germline V gene data show CDR1 as SGHDN and CDR2 as FVKESK. The chain's CDR3 is CASSLRLAGGSFSSYNEQFF. The CDR3 DNA sequence: TGTGCCAGCAGCCTCCGACTAGCGGGAGGGTCTTTTAGCTCCTACAATGAGCAGTTCTTC.

The CDR3 DNA sequence: TGTGCCAGCAGCTTTGGCGGGACCTTAAATGAGCAGTTCTTC. This gives the protein CASSFGGTLNEQFF. V and J are TRBV7-8 and TRBJ2-1; weak D call: TRBD2 (6 bases). This CDR3 contains 14 residues. V lost 3 bases and J lost 7, with 13 bases in between. CDR1 and CDR2 from the germline V gene are SGHVS and FQNEAQ.

The V and J genes are TRBV18 and TRBJ2-3; D perhaps matches TRBD1 (5 bases). V was trimmed by 4 bases and J by 1 base, leaving 15 bases between them. Germline values: CDR1 KGHSH, CDR2 LQKENI. This CDR3 region has 16 residues. CDR3 sequence reads: CASSLRVGVGTDTQYF. CDR3 sequence (DNA): TGTGCCAGCTCACTCAGGGTCGGCGTTGGCACAGATACGCAGTATTTT.

V is TRBV5-4 and J is TRBJ2-1, with 7 bases aligning to TRBD1. Germline CDR1 and CDR2: SGHNT and YYREEE (reference sequence). The CDR3 spans 14 residues. J gave up 6 bases and V 2 bases, and 5 bases lay outside the gene matches. CDR3 nucleotide sequence: TGTGCCAGCAGCTTTAGGGGGCAGGGCAATGAGCAGTTCTTC. As protein: CASSFRGQGNEQFF. The entire variable domain, with the rest obtained from reference TRBV5-4 and TRBJ2-1, is as follows: ETGVTQSPTHLIKTRGQQVTLRCSSQSGHNTVSWYQQALGQGPQFIFQYYREEENGRGNFPPRFSGLQFPNYSSELNVNALELDDSALYLCASSFRGQGNEQFFGPGTRLTVL.

V gene TRBV30 combines with J gene TRBJ2-7; D may be TRBD2 (7 bases). The CDR3 loop spans 13 amino acids. CDR1 GTSNPN and CDR2 SVGIG come from the germline V gene (reference sequence). Trimming cost V 5 bases and J 1 base, with 12 bases left between them. The CDR3 spells CAWGGGPSYEQYF. The CDR3 DNA is TGTGCCTGGGGCGGGGGCCCATCCTACGAGCAGTACTTC.

This clone was detected once. The chain has TRBV20-1 and TRBJ2-1, with D hard to call. The CDR3 has 14 amino acids. V lost 3 bases and J 5 bases, leaving 14 bases between the germline ends. In germline, CDR1 is DFQATT, CDR2 SNEGSKA (reference sequence). In nucleotides, the CDR3 is TGCAGTGCTAGTGTGCCACAGTGGAACAATGAGCAGTTCTTC. It codes for CSASVPQWNNEQFF.

The chain joins TRBV7-8 to TRBJ1-1; D not certain. This CDR3 comprises 14 residues. Germline CDR1 reads SGHVS; CDR2 reads FQNEAQ. V was trimmed by 8 bases and J by 0 bases, leaving 13 bases between them. The CDR3 is CASGPVAMNTEAFF. As DNA, the CDR3 is TGTGCCAGCGGCCCAGTAGCCATGAACACTGAAGCTTTCTTT. Filled out from reference TRBV7-8 and TRBJ1-1, the complete variable domain reads GAGVSQSPRYKVAKRGQDVALRCDPISGHVSLFWYQQALGQGPEFLTYFQNEAQLDKSGLPSDRFFAERPEGSVSTLKIQRTQQEDSAVYLCASGPVAMNTEAFFGQGTRLTVV.

The V and J genes are TRBV6-2 or TRBV6-3 and TRBJ1-1, with 10 bases lining up with TRBD1. The CDR3 is 12 amino acids. V lost 6 bases and J lost 11; bases outside the gene matches: 6. Germline V gives CDR1 MNHEY, CDR2 SVGEGT. In DNA form, the CDR3 reads TGTGCCAGCAGCCGACAGGGGGCGCGTGCTTTCTTT. Amino acid sequence: CASSRQGARAFF.

This rearrangement joins TRBV4-2 to TRBJ2-7, with D unresolved. V shed 0 bases and J shed 6 bases, with 12 bases lying between them. The germline CDR1 and CDR2 sequences are LGHNA and YNFKEQ. The CDR3 consists of 14 residues. CDR3 coding DNA: TGTGCCAGCAGCCAAGATGTCGGGTTCCCCGAGCAGTACTTC. Its protein product is CASSQDVGFPEQYF.

This chain joins TRBV5-4 and TRBJ2-3, with no clear D. V lost 4 bases to trimming and J lost 6 bases, with 18 bases between them. Germline assignment: CDR1 SGHNT and CDR2 YYREEE (reference sequence). The CDR3 is 15 amino acids. Here the CDR3 reads CASSLRAAPQDTQYF. The CDR3 DNA is TGTGCCAGCAGCCTCCGCGCCGCCCCGCAGGATACGCAGTATTTT.

V is TRBV19 and J is TRBJ1-5; 8 bases match TRBD1. Germline assignment: CDR1 LNHDA and CDR2 SQIVND (reference sequence). With V trimmed by 4 bases and J by 7 bases, 6 bases remained unmatched. The CDR3 loop spans 14 amino acids. CDR3 sequence reads: CASSRTGSEQPQHF. The CDR3 DNA follows: TGTGCCAGTAGTAGGACAGGGTCGGAGCAGCCCCAGCATTTT.

The rearrangement uses TRBV7-3 and TRBJ1-6, with a possible D match to TRBD1 (5 bases). The CDR3 covers 15 residues. Germline lookup yields CDR1 SGHTA and CDR2 FQGTGA. V was clipped by 5 bases and J by 10 bases, with 18 bases between them. The CDR3 coding sequence is TGTGCCAGCAGCCCCCAGGGACGTGGAGGCTCACCCCTCCACTTT. This gives the protein CASSPQGRGGSPLHF. Full variable domain (outside the CDR3, taken from reference TRBV7-3 and TRBJ1-6): GAGVSQTPSNKVTEKGKYVELRCDPISGHTALYWYRQSLGQGPEFLIYFQGTGAADDSGLPNDRFFAVRPEGSVSTLKIQRTERGDSAVYLCASSPQGRGGSPLHFGNGTRLTVT.

The rearrangement joins TRBV18 to TRBJ2-2; 8 bases line up with TRBD2. V shed 8 bases and J 4 bases; nucleotides not matched to a gene: 9. The CDR3 is 15 amino acids. Germline V CDR1 and CDR2: KGHSH, LQKENI. CDR3 bases: TGTGCCAGCCACGGCGTGGCGGGGGGCACCGGGGAGCTGTTTTTT. Its translation is CASHGVAGGTGELFF.

This chain connects TRBV3-1 (or the pseudogene TRBV3-2) to TRBJ1-3; TRBD1 is a possible D gene (6 bases). The germline V and J ends were trimmed by 3 bases and 2 bases, with 11 bases remaining between them. This CDR3 comprises 15 residues. Germline-derived CDR1 and CDR2 are LGHDT and YNNKEL (reference sequence). The CDR3 here is CASSHLTGTGNTIYF. CDR3 bases: TGTGCCAGCAGCCACCTGACAGGAACTGGAAACACCATATATTTT.

The rearrangement joins TRBV24-1 to TRBJ2-3; no definite D call. This CDR3 region has 15 residues. V dropped 4 bases and J dropped 5 bases, with 15 bases sitting between them. CDR1 and CDR2 from the germline V gene are KGHDR and SFDVKD. CDR3 in amino acids: CATSDPNGPGDTQYF. As DNA, the CDR3 is TGTGCCACCAGTGACCCCAATGGTCCCGGAGATACGCAGTATTTT.

The chain employs TRBV7-2 and TRBJ2-7; weak D call: TRBD2 (5 bases). CDR1 SGHTA and CDR2 FQGNSA come from the germline V gene. V dropped 2 bases and J dropped 6 bases, with 20 bases sitting between them. This CDR3 contains 16 residues. The DNA for the CDR3 is TGTGCCAGCAGCTTATACGGCCCGCAGCTAGCCCCCGAGCAGTACTTC. This gives the protein CASSLYGPQLAPEQYF.

The chain couples TRBV7-6 to TRBJ1-5, with TRBD1 matching over 7 bases. The CDR3 extends over 17 amino acids. V shed 2 bases, J shed 2 bases, and the junction held 9 bases outside the gene matches. Germline loops: CDR1 SGHVS, CDR2 FNYEAQ. The CDR3 reads CASSLNPTTGGNQPQHF. The CDR3 region has the DNA TGTGCCAGCAGCTTAAATCCAACCACAGGGGGCAATCAGCCCCAGCATTTT.

The chain joins TRBV14 to TRBJ2-1; tentative D call: TRBD2 (5 bases). V was clipped by 3 bases and J by 0 bases, with 18 bases between them. The CDR3 covers 18 residues. Germline lookup yields CDR1 SGHDN and CDR2 FVKESK. The CDR3 DNA follows: TGTGCCAGCAGCCATTTGAACGGGATCCAGAGCTCCTACAATGAGCAGTTCTTC. Translated, it gives CASSHLNGIQSSYNEQFF.